This T cell receptor (beta chain) was found in a study of cytomegalovirus exposure and HLA in healthy donors. Whole-study context: Among the roughly 370 genotyped donors, more than 70% were placed in the Caucasian-associated ancestry cluster. Study-level results: Specificity for CMV antigens was confirmed in vitro for a few of the CMV-associated chains.

Healthy people donating bone marrow made up the donors. CDR3 length equals 15 residues. In germline, CDR1 is GTSNPN, CDR2 SVGIG (reference sequence). J gave up 5 bases and V 4 bases, and 12 bases lay outside the gene matches. For this clone: The antigen is unknown.

Use of 60 Vbeta and 13 Jbeta primers characterized the PCR. The authors' processing: Around 80 million unique TCR beta chains, 9.5 million to 11 million of them shared, were counted by a later analysis. The repertoire was sequenced with immunoSEQ multiplex PCR; TCRdb's copy has only in-frame clones and lacks some. Clonal size and the V and J genes are those of that table, whereas D and trimming came from the DNA. This table has 90,000 to 120,000 clones, over 70% appearing once. This receptor was taken from a man between 25 and 39 years old in good health and CMV-seronegative. This chain joins TRBV30 and TRBJ2-7; TRBD2 matches at 9 bases. The source material was PBMCs. Here the CDR3 reads CAWTSGAGGFNEQYF. Here the CDR3 DNA reads TGTGCCTGGACGTCAGGAGCGGGAGGTTTCAACGAGCAGTACTTC.